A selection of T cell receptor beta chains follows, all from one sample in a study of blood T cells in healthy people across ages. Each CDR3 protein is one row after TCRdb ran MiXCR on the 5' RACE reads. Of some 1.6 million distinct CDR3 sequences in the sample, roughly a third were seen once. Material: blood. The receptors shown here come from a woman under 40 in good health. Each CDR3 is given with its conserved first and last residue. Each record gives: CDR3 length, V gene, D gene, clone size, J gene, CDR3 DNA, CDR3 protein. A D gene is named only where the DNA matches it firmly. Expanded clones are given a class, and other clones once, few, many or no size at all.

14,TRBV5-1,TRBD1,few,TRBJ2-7,TGCGCCAGCACAGTCAGAGGGGGCGTGGACGAGCAGTACTTC,CASTVRGGVDEQYF
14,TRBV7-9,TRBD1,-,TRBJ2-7,TGTGCCAGCAACCGTGGGACAGGGGGCGTCGAGCAGTACTTC,CASNRGTGGVEQYF
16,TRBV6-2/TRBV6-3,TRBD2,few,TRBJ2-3,TGTGCCAGCAGTCGGGGAGCGGGAATCCACACAGATACGCAGTATTTT,CASSRGAGIHTDTQYF
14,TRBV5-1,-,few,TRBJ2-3,TGCGCCAGCAGCCGTCAGGAGATCACAGATACGCAGTATTTT,CASSRQEITDTQYF
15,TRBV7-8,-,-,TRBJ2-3,TGTGCCAGCAGCTTAGTTAGAACAGCTGCAGATACGCAGTATTTT,CASSLVRTAADTQYF
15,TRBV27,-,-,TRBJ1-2,TGTGCCAGCAGTTTTGGTGCCAGGCCAGAATATGGCTACACCTTC,CASSFGARPEYGYTF
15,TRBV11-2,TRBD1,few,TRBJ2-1,TGTGCCAGCAGCTCTACAGGGGACATCTACAATGAGCAGTTCTTC,CASSSTGDIYNEQFF
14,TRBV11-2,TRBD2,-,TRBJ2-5,TGTGCCAGCAGCTTAGATAGACTAGCCCAGACCCAGTACTTC,CASSLDRLAQTQYF
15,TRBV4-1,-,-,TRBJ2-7,TGCGCCAGCAGCCAAGTTCTCCTAGCTGGGTACGAGCAGTACTTC,CASSQVLLAGYEQYF
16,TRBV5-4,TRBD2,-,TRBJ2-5,TGTGCCAGCAGCCGTTGGGTGGCTAGCGGACAAGAGACCCAGTACTTC,CASSRWVASGQETQYF
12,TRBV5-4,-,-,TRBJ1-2,TGTGCCAGCAGCACCCAGGGGAGGGGCTACACCTTC,CASSTQGRGYTF
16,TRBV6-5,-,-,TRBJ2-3,TGTGCCAGCAGTTACTTGTATCTGACTAGCACAGATACGCAGTATTTT,CASSYLYLTSTDTQYF
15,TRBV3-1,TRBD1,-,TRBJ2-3,TGTGCTAGCAGCTTCCGGGACAGGGTGGCAGATACGCAGTATTTT,CASSFRDRVADTQYF
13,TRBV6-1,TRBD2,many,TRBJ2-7,TGTGCCAGCAGTGAATGGACTAGCTACGAGCAGTACTTC,CASSEWTSYEQYF
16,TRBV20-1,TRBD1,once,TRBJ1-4,TGCAGTGCTAGAGATCCCCGGACAGGGGGCACTGAAAAACTGTTTTTT,CSARDPRTGGTEKLFF
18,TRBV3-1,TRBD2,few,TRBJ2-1,TGTGCCAGCAGCCAGAGACTAGCGGGGGGGACCCCCAACAATGAGCAGTTCTTC,CASSQRLAGGTPNNEQFF
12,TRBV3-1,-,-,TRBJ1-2,TGTGCCAGCAGCCAAGCCCGGGATGGCTACACCTTC,CASSQARDGYTF
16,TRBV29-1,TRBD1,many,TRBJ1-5,TGCAGCGTTTCGGGACAGGGTACGGGAGTGAGCCAGCCCCAGCATTTT,CSVSGQGTGVSQPQHF
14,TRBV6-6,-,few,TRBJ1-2,TGTGCCAGCAGGCGGGACACCTCTAACTATGGCTACACCTTC,CASRRDTSNYGYTF
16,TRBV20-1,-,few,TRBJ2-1,-,CSASAGGDYFGNEQFF
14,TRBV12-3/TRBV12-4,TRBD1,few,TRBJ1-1,TGTGCCAGCACTCCACAGGGGGTGAACACTGAAGCTTTCTTT,CASTPQGVNTEAFF
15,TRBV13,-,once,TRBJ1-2,TGTGCCAGCAGCCCCCCGGCGGGGCCAGGTAGTGGCTACACCTTC,CASSPPAGPGSGYTF
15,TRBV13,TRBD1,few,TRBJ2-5,TGTGCCAGCAGCTTCTTCAGGGGGCGCGGGGAGACCCAGTACTTC,CASSFFRGRGETQYF
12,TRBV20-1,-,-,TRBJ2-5,TGCAGTGCTCCGACGGGGGCAGAGACCCAGTACTTC,CSAPTGAETQYF
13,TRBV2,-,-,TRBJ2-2,TGTGCCAGCAGTGAGGCGCCAACCGGGGAGCTGTTTTTT,CASSEAPTGELFF
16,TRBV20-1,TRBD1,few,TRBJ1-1,TGCAGTGCCAGGCGCAGACAGGGGGCTGTTAACACTGAAGCTTTCTTT,CSARRRQGAVNTEAFF
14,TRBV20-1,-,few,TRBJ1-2,TGCAGTGCTAGAGATCCTGAGGGAGTCTATGGCTACACCTTC,CSARDPEGVYGYTF
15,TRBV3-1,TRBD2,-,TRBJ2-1,TGTGCCAGCAGCGGGTCGGGACTAGTTTTCAATGAGCAGTTCTTC,CASSGSGLVFNEQFF
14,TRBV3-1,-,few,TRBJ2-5,TGTGCCAGCAGCCAAGAGGGGACGCAAGAGACCCAGTACTTC,CASSQEGTQETQYF
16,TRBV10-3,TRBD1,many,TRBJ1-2,TGTGCCATCAGCGCCGACTCCGGGACAGGGTACCATGGCTACACCTTC,CAISADSGTGYHGYTF
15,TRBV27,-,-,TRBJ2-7,TGTGCCAGCAGTTTGGGGATACCGGCTAGCTACGAGCAGTACTTC,CASSLGIPASYEQYF
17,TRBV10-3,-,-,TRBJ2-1,TGTGCCATCAGTGAGGGCCCCGGGATTAGCTCCTACAATGAGCAGTTCTTC,CAISEGPGISSYNEQFF
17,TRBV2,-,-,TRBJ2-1,TGTGCCAGCAGTGAATACGGCCAGACCAGCTCCTACAATGAGCAGTTCTTC,CASSEYGQTSSYNEQFF
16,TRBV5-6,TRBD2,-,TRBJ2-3,TGTGCCAGCAGCTGGATGACTAGCGGGGGTACAGATACGCAGTATTTT,CASSWMTSGGTDTQYF
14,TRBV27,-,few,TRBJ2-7,TGTGCCAGCAGTCCGGCCGGGACCTACTACGAGCAGTACTTC,CASSPAGTYYEQYF
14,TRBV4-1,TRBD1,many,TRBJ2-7,TGCGCCAGCAGCCAAGAGGGGACAGTGGGGGAGCAGTACTTC,CASSQEGTVGEQYF
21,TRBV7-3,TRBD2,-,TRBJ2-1,TGTGCCAGCAGCTTAATGCCATCCGGGACTAGCGGGGGCCAAACCTACAATGAGCAGTTCTTC,CASSLMPSGTSGGQTYNEQFF
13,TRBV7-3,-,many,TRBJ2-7,TGTGCCAGCAGCGTGTCCCAGGGTTACGAGCAGTACTTC,CASSVSQGYEQYF
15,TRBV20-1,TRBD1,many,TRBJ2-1,TGCAGTGCTAAACAGGGACAGTTTCCACACAATGAGCAGTTCTTC,CSAKQGQFPHNEQFF
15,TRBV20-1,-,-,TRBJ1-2,TGCAGTGCTAGAGAAATGGGGGGCTCCAGCTATGGCTACACCTTC,CSAREMGGSSYGYTF
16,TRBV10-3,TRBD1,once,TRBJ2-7,TGTGCCATCAGTGAGCCCGGACAGGGGACATCCTACGAGCAGTACTTC,CAISEPGQGTSYEQYF
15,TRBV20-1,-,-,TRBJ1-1,TGCAGTGCTAGAGGGCGGGGGGTTGTGGACACTGAAGCTTTCTTT,CSARGRGVVDTEAFF
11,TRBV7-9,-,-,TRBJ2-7,TGTGCCAGCAGCAATGATTACGAGCAGTACTTC,CASSNDYEQYF
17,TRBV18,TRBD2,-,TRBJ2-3,TGTGCCAGCTCACCCGGACTAGCGGGGACACGCACAGATACGCAGTATTTT,CASSPGLAGTRTDTQYF
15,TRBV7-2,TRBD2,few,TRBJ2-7,TGTGCCAGCAGCTTGCATGGGGAGGGAACCTACGAGCAGTACTTC,CASSLHGEGTYEQYF
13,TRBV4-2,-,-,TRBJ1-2,TGTGCCAGCAGCCAATGGGGGAACTATGGCTACACCTTC,CASSQWGNYGYTF
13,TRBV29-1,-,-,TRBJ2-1,TGCAGCGTTCTCCCTAAGACTAACAATGAGCAGTTCTTC,CSVLPKTNNEQFF
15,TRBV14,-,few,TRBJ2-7,TGTGCCAGCAGCCGAACCGTCCCGGGAAACTACGAGCAGTACTTC,CASSRTVPGNYEQYF
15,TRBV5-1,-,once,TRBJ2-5,TGCGCCAGCAGCCGACCGACGGAGGGCGCAGAGACCCAGTACTTC,CASSRPTEGAETQYF
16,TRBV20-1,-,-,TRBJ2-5,TGCAGTGCCAAGCAGGCGGAGGAAGGTTTTTCAGAGACCCAGTACTTC,CSAKQAEEGFSETQYF
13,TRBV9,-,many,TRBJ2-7,TGTGCCAGCAGTGTGGAGGGTTCCTACGAGCAGTACTTC,CASSVEGSYEQYF
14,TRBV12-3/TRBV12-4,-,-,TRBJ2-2,TGTGCCAGCAGTACCCCGGGTAACACCGGGGAGCTGTTTTTT,CASSTPGNTGELFF